The clone carrying this TCR beta chain was seen a handful of times. Antigen unknown. Germline CDR1 is MNHEY and CDR2 is SVGAGI. V dropped 2 bases and J dropped 6 bases, with 13 bases sitting between them. This CDR3 region has 14 residues. These data are taken from a study of OX40 agonist ivuxolimab in advanced cancers. Repertoires were generated with immunoSEQ multiplex PCR, while TCRdb's copy carries only in-frame clones and drops some. The table includes under 95,000 clones, roughly 81% detected once. Notes on the study in general: In the 0.1 to 3.0 mg/kg range, CD4+ and CD8+ blood T cells had expanded clonally by week 6. Among the nonresponders, some also had low normalized T-cell clonal expansion.

The sequence derives from an adult with an advanced solid tumor such as melanoma, head and neck, liver or kidney cancer. This sample comprised CD4+ or CD8+ T cells sorted from blood, obtained in a trial of the OX40 agonist ivuxolimab. The rearrangement joins TRBV6-5 to TRBJ1-2; D is unresolved. CDR3 sequence (DNA): TGTGCCAGCAGTTACGCAGGAGGGTCGCATGGCTACACCTTC. It is translated as CASSYAGGSHGYTF.